These T cell receptor beta chains were read from a single sample in a study of shared clonotypes between healthy human individuals. The table came from immunoSEQ multiplex PCR; TCRdb's copy has only in-frame clones and leaves some out. The data contain a few million clones, 85% to 95% of them singletons. Sequencing used naive CD4+ T cells from PBMCs. The source is a man aged 18 to 29 in good health. Some clones in this sample may be carry-over from other donors' samples. Each CDR3 is given with its conserved first and last residue. The D gene is left open where the match is weak. Clone size is shown for a subset of rows, as once, few, many or a class of expanded clone.

TRBV6-5	.	TRBJ2-7	TRBD1	CASRGQTYEQYF	TGTGCCAGCAGGGGACAGACCTACGAGCAGTACTTC
TRBV28	.	TRBJ2-5	.	CASSFQGSETQYF	TGTGCCAGCAGTTTCCAGGGGTCGGAGACCCAGTACTTC
TRBV29-1	.	TRBJ2-2	.	CSVLPSGFTGELFF	TGCAGCGTCCTTCCGTCCGGGTTCACCGGGGAGCTGTTTTTT
TRBV7-9	.	TRBJ1-2	.	CAAQEGANYGYTF	TGTGCCGCACAGGAGGGGGCTAACTATGGCTACACCTTC
TRBV6-5	.	TRBJ2-5	TRBD1	CASSPTGARTQYF	TGTGCCAGCAGCCCGACAGGGGCGCGGACCCAGTACTTC
TRBV28	once	TRBJ1-5	.	CASSLGTMGNQPQHF	TGTGCCAGCAGTTTAGGTACCATGGGCAATCAGCCCCAGCATTTT
TRBV9	.	TRBJ1-5	.	CASSVGKDSNQPQHF	TGTGCCAGCAGCGTAGGGAAGGATAGCAATCAGCCCCAGCATTTT
TRBV25-1	.	TRBJ2-1	TRBD2	CASSEGGIPDPEQFF	TGTGCCAGCAGTGAGGGAGGGATACCCGACCCTGAGCAGTTCTTC
TRBV28	.	TRBJ2-2	TRBD2	CASSFAGANTGELFF	TGTGCCAGCAGTTTCGCGGGGGCGAACACCGGGGAGCTGTTTTTT
TRBV18	once	TRBJ2-5	TRBD1	CASSPTGGRETQYF	TGTGCCAGCTCACCTACAGGGGGGAGAGAGACCCAGTACTTC
TRBV11-3	.	TRBJ2-6	.	CASSPDSGNVLTF	TGTGCCAGCAGCCCTGATAGTGGCAACGTCCTGACTTTC
TRBV28	few	TRBJ1-5	.	CASSLVAPHQPQHF	TGTGCCAGCAGTCTGGTGGCACCTCATCAGCCCCAGCATTTT
TRBV7-9	.	TRBJ2-7	TRBD1	CASSLGQGGHEQYF	TGTGCCAGCAGCTTGGGACAGGGGGGCCACGAGCAGTACTTC
TRBV11-2	.	TRBJ2-1	TRBD2	CASSFGLAEYNEQFF	TGTGCCAGCAGCTTTGGACTAGCGGAGTACAATGAGCAGTTCTTC
TRBV6-5	.	TRBJ2-1	TRBD2	CASRGGRSDNEQFF	TGTGCCAGCAGGGGCGGGAGAAGCGACAATGAGCAGTTCTTC
TRBV5-1	.	TRBJ2-1	TRBD2	CASSLVGSGDYNEQFF	TGCGCCAGCAGCTTGGTAGGTAGCGGGGACTACAATGAGCAGTTCTTC
TRBV7-8	.	TRBJ1-1	.	CASSLQSASGEAFF	TGTGCCAGCAGCTTACAATCGGCTTCGGGTGAAGCTTTCTTT
TRBV15	.	TRBJ2-7	TRBD2	CATSRERGRANYEQYF	TGTGCCACCAGCAGGGAGCGGGGGCGGGCTAACTACGAGCAGTACTTC
TRBV4-3	.	TRBJ2-7	.	CASSQDPTAETYEQYF	TGCGCCAGCAGCCAAGACCCGACCGCCGAGACCTACGAGCAGTACTTC
TRBV19	once	TRBJ2-5	.	CASSIVVGNQETQYF	TGTGCCAGTAGTATAGTTGTGGGGAACCAAGAGACCCAGTACTTC
TRBV11-2	.	TRBJ2-5	TRBD2	CASSPRAAGGQETQYF	TGTGCCAGCAGCCCGAGGGCCGCGGGAGGCCAAGAGACCCAGTACTTC
TRBV2	.	TRBJ2-7	.	CASRRSTYEQYF	TGTGCCAGCAGGAGGTCAACCTACGAGCAGTACTTC
TRBV5-4	.	TRBJ2-3	TRBD2	CASSLDELGASGFEPTQYF	TGTGCCAGCAGCTTGGACGAGTTGGGGGCTAGCGGGTTTGAACCTACGCAGTATTTT
TRBV25-1	.	TRBJ1-1	TRBD1	CASSEDWTGGKAFF	TGTGCCAGCAGTGAAGATTGGACAGGGGGAAAAGCTTTCTTT
TRBV11-1	.	TRBJ2-7	.	CASSASGGTYEQYF	TGTGCCAGCAGCGCATCGGGCGGGACCTACGAGCAGTACTTC
TRBV5-1	.	TRBJ2-5	TRBD1	CASSTGTGSETQYF	TGCGCCAGCAGCACCGGGACAGGGTCGGAGACCCAGTACTTC
TRBV9	.	TRBJ1-4	TRBD1	CASSVGQGREKLFF	TGTGCCAGCAGCGTAGGACAGGGGAGAGAAAAACTGTTTTTT
TRBV4-1	.	TRBJ1-6	.	CASSQERKIPLHF	TGCGCCAGCAGCCAAGAGAGAAAGATTCCCCTCCACTTT
TRBV28	.	TRBJ2-3	TRBD2	CASTDREREGDTQYF	TGTGCCAGCACCGACCGCGAGAGGGAGGGAGATACGCAGTATTTT
TRBV6-1	.	TRBJ2-1	TRBD2	CASSETSGSIGEQFF	TGTGCCAGCAGTGAAACTAGCGGGAGTATCGGTGAGCAGTTCTTC
TRBV6-1	once	TRBJ2-1	TRBD2	CASSVRRELADIYNEQFF	TGTGCCAGCAGTGTCCGAAGGGAACTAGCGGATATCTACAATGAGCAGTTCTTC
TRBV9	once	TRBJ2-7	.	CASSVWASDEQYF	TGTGCCAGCAGCGTATGGGCTAGCGACGAGCAGTACTTC
TRBV4-2	.	TRBJ1-4	.	CASSQDVRGNEKLFF	TGTGCCAGCAGCCAAGATGTCAGGGGTAATGAAAAACTGTTTTTT
TRBV11-2	.	TRBJ2-1	.	CASSLDSYVLAGEQFF	TGTGCCAGCAGCTTAGATAGTTACGTGTTGGCGGGCGAGCAGTTCTTC
TRBV29-1	.	TRBJ2-5	.	CSVERSEGTETQYF	TGCAGCGTTGAGAGGTCGGAGGGCACGGAGACCCAGTACTTC